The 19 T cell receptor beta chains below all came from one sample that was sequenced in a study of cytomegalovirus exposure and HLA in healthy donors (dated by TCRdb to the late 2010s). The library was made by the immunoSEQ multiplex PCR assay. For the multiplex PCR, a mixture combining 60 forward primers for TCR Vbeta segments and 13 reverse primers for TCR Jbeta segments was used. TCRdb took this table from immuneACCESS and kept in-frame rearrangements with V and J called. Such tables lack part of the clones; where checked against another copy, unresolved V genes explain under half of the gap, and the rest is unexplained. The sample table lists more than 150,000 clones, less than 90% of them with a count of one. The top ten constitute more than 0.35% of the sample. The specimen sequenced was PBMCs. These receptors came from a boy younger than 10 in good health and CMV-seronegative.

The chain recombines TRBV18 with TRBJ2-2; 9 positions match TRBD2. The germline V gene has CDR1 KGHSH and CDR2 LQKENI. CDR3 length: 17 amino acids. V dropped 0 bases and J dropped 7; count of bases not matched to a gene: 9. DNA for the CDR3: TGTGCCAGCTCACCACCCATCGCGGGAGGGACAAACGGGGAGCTGTTTTTT. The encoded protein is CASSPPIAGGTNGELFF. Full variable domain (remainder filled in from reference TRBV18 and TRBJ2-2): NAGVMQNPRHLVRRRGQEARLRCSPMKGHSHVYWYRQLPEEGLKFMVYLQKENIIDESGMPKERFSAEFPKEGPSILRIQQVVRGDSAAYFCASSPPIAGGTNGELFFGEGSRLTVL.

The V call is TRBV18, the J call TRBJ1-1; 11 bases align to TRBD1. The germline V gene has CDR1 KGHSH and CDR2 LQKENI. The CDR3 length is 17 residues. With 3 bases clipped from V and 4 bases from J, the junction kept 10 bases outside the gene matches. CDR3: CASSPGQGAGSGTEAFF. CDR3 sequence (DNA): TGTGCCAGCTCACCCGGACAGGGGGCCGGTTCGGGCACTGAAGCTTTCTTT.

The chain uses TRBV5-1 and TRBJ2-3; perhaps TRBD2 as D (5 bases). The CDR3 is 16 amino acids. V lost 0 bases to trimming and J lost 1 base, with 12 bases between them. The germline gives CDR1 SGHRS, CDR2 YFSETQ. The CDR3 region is CASSLVGTRGTDTQYF. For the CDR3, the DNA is TGCGCCAGCAGCTTGGTTGGCACTAGGGGCACAGATACGCAGTATTTT.

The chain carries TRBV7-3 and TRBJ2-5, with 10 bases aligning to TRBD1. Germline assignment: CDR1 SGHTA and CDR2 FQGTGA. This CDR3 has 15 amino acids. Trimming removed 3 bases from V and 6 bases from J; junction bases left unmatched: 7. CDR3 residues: CASSFGTGVEKTQYF. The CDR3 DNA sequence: TGTGCCAGCAGCTTCGGGACAGGGGTCGAGAAGACCCAGTACTTC.

Here the CDR3 reads CASSSGRLAGYNEQFF. The DNA for the CDR3 is TGTGCCAGCAGCTCCGGCCGACTAGCGGGTTACAATGAGCAGTTCTTC. This sequence joins TRBV7-9 and TRBJ2-1; 10 bases fit TRBD2. The CDR3 is 16 amino acids. V lost 4 bases, J lost 4 bases, and 7 bases stayed unmatched. Germline V lookup: CDR1 SEHNR, CDR2 FQNEAQ (reference sequence). Variable domain in full (rest from reference TRBV7-9 and TRBJ2-1): DTGVSQNPRHKITKRGQNVTFRCDPISEHNRLYWYRQTLGQGPEFLTYFQNEAQLEKSRLLSDRFSAERPKGSFSTLEIQRTEQGDSAMYLCASSSGRLAGYNEQFFGPGTRLTVL.

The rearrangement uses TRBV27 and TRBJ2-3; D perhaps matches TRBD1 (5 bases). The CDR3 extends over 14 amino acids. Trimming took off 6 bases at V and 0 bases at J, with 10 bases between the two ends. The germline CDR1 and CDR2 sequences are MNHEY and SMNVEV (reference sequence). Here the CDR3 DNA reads TGTGCCAGCAGACCCGACAGAAGCACAGATACGCAGTATTTT. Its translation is CASRPDRSTDTQYF.

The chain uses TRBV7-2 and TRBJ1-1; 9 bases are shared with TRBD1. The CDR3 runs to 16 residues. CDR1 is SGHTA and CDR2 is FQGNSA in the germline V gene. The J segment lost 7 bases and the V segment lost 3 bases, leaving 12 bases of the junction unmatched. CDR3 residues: CASSFWAHRGLGEAFF. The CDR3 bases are TGTGCCAGCAGCTTTTGGGCCCACAGGGGGCTTGGTGAAGCTTTCTTT.

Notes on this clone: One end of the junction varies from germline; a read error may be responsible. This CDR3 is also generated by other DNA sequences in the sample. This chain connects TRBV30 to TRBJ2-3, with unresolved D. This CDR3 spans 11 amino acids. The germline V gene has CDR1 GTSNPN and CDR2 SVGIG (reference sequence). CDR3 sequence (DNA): TGTGCTTGGAGAGGAGAAGATACGCAGTATTTT. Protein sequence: CAWRGEDTQYF.

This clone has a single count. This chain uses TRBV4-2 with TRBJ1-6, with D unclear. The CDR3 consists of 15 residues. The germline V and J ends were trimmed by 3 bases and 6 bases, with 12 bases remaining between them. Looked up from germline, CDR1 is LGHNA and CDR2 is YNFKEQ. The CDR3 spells CASSHLESGNSPLHF. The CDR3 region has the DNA TGTGCCAGCAGCCATCTTGAATCGGGTAATTCACCCCTCCACTTT.

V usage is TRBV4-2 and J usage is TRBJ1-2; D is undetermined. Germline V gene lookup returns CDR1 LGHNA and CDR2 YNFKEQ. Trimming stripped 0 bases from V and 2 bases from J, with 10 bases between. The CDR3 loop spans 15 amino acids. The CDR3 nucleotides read TGTGCCAGCAGCCAAGAGTCGCGACTCAACTATGGCTACACCTTC. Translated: CASSQESRLNYGYTF.

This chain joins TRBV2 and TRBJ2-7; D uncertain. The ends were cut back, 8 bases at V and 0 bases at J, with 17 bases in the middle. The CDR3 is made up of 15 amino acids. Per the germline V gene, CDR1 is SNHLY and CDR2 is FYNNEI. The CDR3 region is CASVEAESVSYEQYF. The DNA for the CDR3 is TGTGCCAGCGTAGAGGCGGAAAGCGTCTCCTACGAGCAGTACTTC.

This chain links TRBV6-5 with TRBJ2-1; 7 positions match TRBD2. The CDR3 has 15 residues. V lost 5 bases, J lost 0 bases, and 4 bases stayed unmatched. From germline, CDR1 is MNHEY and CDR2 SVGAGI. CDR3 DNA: TGTGCCAGCAGTCTAGCGGCCCACTCCTACAATGAGCAGTTCTTC. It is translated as CASSLAAHSYNEQFF.

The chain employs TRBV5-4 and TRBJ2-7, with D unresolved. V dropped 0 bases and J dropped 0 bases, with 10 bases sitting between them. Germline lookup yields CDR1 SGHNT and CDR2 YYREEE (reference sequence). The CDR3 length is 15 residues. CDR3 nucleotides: TGTGCCAGCAGCTTGGATCTAAGTAGCTCCTACGAGCAGTACTTC. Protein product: CASSLDLSSSYEQYF.

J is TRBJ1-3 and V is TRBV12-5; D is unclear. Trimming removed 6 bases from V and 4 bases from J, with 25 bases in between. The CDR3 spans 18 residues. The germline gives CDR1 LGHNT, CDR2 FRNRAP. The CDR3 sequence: CASGPGPGRLTGGNTIYF. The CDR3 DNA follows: TGTGCTAGTGGCCCAGGACCCGGACGCCTAACGGGAGGAAACACCATATATTTT.

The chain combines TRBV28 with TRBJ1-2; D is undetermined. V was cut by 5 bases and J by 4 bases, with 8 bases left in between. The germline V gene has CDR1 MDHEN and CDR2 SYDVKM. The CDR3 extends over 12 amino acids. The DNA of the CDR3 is TGTGCCAGCAGTCTCGAGGCCTATGGCTACACCTTC. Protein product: CASSLEAYGYTF.

DNA of the CDR3: TGTGCCATCAGCGTACAGGGCAGCAATCAGCCCCAGCATTTT. It yields the protein CAISVQGSNQPQHF. The chain is built from TRBV10-3 and TRBJ1-5, with D tentatively TRBD1 (6 bases). The CDR3 spans 14 residues. V shed 6 bases and J shed 1 base, with 10 bases lying between them. CDR1 ENHRY and CDR2 SYGVKD come from the germline V gene.

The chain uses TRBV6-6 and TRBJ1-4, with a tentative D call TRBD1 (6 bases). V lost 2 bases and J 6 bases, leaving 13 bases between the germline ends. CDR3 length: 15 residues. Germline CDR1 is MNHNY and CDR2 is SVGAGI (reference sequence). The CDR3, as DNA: TGTGCCAGCAGTTACGGGGGGGGCGTAGATGAAAAACTGTTTTTT. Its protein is CASSYGGGVDEKLFF.

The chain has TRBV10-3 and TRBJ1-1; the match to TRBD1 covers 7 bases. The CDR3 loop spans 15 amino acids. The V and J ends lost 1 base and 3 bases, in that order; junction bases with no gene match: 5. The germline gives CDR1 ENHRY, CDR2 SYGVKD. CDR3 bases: TGTGCCATCAGTGAGTATAAGGGGGCAGACACTGAAGCTTTCTTT. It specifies CAISEYKGADTEAFF.

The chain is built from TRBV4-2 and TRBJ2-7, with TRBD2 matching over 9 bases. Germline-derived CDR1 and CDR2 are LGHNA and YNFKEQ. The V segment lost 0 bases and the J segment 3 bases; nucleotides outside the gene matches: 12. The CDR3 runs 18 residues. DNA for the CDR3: TGTGCCAGCAGCCAAGATAGAGGGGGCGGTAGCGGGAGCTACGAGCAGTACTTC. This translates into CASSQDRGGGSGSYEQYF.